Shown below are 3 T cell receptor beta chains from a single sample sequenced in a study of neurological immune-mediated disorders. TCRdb used MiXCR to reprocess the 5' RACE reads, holding one entry per CDR3 protein. This table holds about 39,000 distinct CDR3 sequences, almost 7.5% found once. Material for sequencing was CD4+ T cells from blood. These receptors were taken from a man aged 50 or older in good health.

This clonotype has a count of ten or more. The rearrangement uses TRBV6-5 and TRBJ2-4, with 7 bases aligning to TRBD2. Germline trimming cut 2 bases from V and 8 bases from J; bases unmatched to any gene: 9. Germline V gene sequence: CDR1 MNHEY, CDR2 SVGAGI. The CDR3 consists of 15 residues. CDR3 in amino acids: CASSYEGGPGDIQYF. DNA of the CDR3: TGTGCCAGCAGTTACGAGGGAGGGCCTGGGGACATTCAGTACTTC.

This clonotype was observed at least ten times. This rearrangement joins TRBV7-2 to TRBJ1-2; weak D call: TRBD1 (5 bases). The CDR3 extends over 14 amino acids. Trimming cost V 1 base and J 1 base, with 7 bases left between them. Per germline, CDR1 SGHTA and CDR2 FQGNSA. The CDR3 sequence is CASSLGQNNYGYTF. CDR3 nucleotides: TGTGCCAGCAGCTTAGGACAGAATAACTATGGCTACACCTTC.

This clonotype was observed at least ten times. V gene TRBV7-3 combines with J gene TRBJ2-5; TRBD1 aligns across 10 bases. The trim removed 5 bases at V and 4 bases at J, leaving 7 bases unmatched. Germline loops: CDR1 SGHTA, CDR2 FQGTGA. The CDR3 is made up of 15 amino acids. CDR3 coding DNA: TGTGCCAGCAGCAACCCGGGACAGGGGTCAGAGACCCAGTACTTC. This encodes CASSNPGQGSETQYF.